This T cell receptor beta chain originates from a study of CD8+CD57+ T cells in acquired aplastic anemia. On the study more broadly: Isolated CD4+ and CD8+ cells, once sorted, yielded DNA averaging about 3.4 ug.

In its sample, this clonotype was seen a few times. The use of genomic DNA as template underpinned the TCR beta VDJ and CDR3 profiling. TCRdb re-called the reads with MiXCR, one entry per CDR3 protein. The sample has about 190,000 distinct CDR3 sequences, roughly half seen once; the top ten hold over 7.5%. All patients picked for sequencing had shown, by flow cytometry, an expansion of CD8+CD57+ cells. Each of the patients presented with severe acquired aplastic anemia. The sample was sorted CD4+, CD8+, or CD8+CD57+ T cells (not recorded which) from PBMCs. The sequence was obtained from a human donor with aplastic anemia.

CDR3 in amino acids: CSARRPDLNSPLHF. The CDR3 bases are TGCAGTGCTAGAAGGCCGGATCTTAATTCACCCCTCCACTTT. The chain carries TRBV20-1 and TRBJ1-6; no clear D. V shed 2 bases and J shed 6 bases, with 11 bases lying between them. CDR1 DFQATT and CDR2 SNEGSKA come from the germline V gene (reference sequence). This CDR3 has 14 amino acids.